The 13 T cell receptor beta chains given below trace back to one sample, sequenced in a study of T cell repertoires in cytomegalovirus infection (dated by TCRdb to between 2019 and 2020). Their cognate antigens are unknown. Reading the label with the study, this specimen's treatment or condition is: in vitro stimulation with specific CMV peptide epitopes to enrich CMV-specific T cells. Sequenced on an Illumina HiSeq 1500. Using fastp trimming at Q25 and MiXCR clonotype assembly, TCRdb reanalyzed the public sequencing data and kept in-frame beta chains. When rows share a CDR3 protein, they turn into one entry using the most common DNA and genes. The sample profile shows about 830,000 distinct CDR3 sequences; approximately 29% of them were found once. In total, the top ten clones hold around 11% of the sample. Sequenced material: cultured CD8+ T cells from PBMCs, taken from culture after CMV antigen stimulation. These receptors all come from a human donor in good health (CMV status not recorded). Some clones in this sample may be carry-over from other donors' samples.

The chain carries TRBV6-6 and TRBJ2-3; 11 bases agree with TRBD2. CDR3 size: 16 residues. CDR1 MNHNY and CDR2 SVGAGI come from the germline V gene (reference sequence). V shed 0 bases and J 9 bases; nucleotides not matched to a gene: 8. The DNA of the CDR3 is TGTGCCAGCAGTTACTCGACTAGCGGGGTGTCGTGGACGCAGTATTTT. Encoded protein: CASSYSTSGVSWTQYF.

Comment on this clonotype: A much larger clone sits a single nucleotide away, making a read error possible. The CDR3: CASSPDWDFYSYTF. CDR3 in DNA: TGCGCCAGCAGCCCCGACTGGGACTTCTACAGCTACACCTTC. The chain combines TRBV4-1 with TRBJ1-2; D possibly corresponds to TRBD1 (5 bases). This CDR3 is 14 amino acids long. Germline V gives CDR1 MGHRA, CDR2 YSYEKL. V dropped 4 bases and J dropped 9 bases, with 18 bases sitting between them.

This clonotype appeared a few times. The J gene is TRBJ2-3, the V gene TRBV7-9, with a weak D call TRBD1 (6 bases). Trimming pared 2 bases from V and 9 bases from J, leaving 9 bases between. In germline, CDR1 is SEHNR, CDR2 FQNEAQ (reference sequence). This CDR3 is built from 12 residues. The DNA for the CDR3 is TGTGCCAGCAGCTTAAGGGGGACAACGCAGTATTTT. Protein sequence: CASSLRGTTQYF.

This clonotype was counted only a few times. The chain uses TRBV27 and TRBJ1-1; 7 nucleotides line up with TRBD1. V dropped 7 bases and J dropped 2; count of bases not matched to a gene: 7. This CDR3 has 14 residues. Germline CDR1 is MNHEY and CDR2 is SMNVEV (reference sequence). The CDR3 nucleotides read TGTGCCAGCAAGACCGGGACAGTTAACACTGAAGCTTTCTTT. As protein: CASKTGTVNTEAFF.

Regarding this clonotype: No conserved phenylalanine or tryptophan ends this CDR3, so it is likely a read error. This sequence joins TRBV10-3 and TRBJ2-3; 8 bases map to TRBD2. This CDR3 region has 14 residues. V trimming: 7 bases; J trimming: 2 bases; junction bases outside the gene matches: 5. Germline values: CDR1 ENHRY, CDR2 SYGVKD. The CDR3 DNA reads TGTGCCATCATGACTAGCGCAAACACAGATACGCAGTATTTA. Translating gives CAIMTSANTDTQYL.

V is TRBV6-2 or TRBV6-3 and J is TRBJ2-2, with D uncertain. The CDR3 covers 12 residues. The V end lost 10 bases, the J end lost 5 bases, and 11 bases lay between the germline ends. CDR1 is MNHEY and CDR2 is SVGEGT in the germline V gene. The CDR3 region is CATQGLTGELFF. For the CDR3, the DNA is TGTGCCACCCAAGGGTTGACCGGGGAGCTGTTTTTT.

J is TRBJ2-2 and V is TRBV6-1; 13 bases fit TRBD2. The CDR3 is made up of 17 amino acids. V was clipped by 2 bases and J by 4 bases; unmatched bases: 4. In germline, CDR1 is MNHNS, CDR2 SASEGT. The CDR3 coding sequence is TGTGCCAGCAGTGAATGGGGACTAGCGGGGAGCACCGGGGAGCTGTTTTTT. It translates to CASSEWGLAGSTGELFF.

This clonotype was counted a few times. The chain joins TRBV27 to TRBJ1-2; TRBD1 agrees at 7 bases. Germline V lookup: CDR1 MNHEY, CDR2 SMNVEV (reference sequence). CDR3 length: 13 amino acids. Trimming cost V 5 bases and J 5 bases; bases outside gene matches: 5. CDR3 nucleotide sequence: TGTGCCAGCAGTAGGGGGCAAGGTTATGGCTACACCTTC. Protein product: CASSRGQGYGYTF.

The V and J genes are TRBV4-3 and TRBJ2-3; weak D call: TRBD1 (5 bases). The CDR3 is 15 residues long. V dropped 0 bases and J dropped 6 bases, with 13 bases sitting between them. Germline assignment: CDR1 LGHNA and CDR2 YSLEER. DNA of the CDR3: TGCGCCAGCAGCCAAGATGGGGCAGGAACCGATACGCAGTATTTT. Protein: CASSQDGAGTDTQYF.

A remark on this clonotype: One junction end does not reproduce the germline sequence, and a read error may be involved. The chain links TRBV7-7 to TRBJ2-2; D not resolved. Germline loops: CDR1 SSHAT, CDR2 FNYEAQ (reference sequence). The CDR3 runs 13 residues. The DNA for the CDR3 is TGTGCTAGCAGCACAAGCCCCACCGGGGAGCTGTTTTTT. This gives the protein CASSTSPTGELFF.

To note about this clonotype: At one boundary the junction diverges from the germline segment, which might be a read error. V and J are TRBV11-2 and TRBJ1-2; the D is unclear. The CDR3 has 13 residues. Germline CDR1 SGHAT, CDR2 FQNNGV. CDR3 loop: CASSVALHYGYTF. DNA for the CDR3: TGTGCCAGCAGCGTAGCCCTTCACTATGGCTATACCTTC.

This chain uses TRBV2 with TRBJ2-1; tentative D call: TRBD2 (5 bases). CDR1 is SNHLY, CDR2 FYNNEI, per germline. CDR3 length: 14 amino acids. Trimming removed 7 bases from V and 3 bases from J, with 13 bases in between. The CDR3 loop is CASTPGEVYNEQFF. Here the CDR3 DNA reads TGTGCCAGCACCCCCGGGGAAGTCTACAATGAGCAGTTCTTC.

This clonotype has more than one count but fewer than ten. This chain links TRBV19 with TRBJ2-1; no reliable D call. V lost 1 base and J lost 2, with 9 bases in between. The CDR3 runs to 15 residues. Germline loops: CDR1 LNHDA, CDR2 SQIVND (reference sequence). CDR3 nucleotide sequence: TGTGCCAGTAGTATAGCGGACGGCGCCTACAATGAGCAGTTCTTC. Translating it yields CASSIADGAYNEQFF.